One and the same sample provided the 24 T cell receptor beta chains below, sequenced in a study of beta chain features in type 1 diabetes. What was sequenced were expressed TCRB transcripts, since all of the isolated RNA had been reverse transcribed. Sequencing was performed with immunoSEQ multiplex PCR; in TCRdb, only in-frame clones are kept and a portion is missing. The sample lists about 320,000 clones, 11% to 15% occurring once. The sequenced sample was central memory CD4+ T cells from blood. The receptors come from a man aged 25-45 years in good health.

The chain's CDR3 is CASSQERTGGGYTF. In nucleotides, the CDR3 is TGTGCCAGCAGCCAAGAGAGAACAGGCGGAGGCTACACCTTC. The chain links TRBV4-2 to TRBJ1-2, with a tentative D call TRBD1 (5 bases). The CDR3 covers 14 residues. V lost 0 bases to trimming and J lost 8 bases, with 13 bases between them. Germline V lookup: CDR1 LGHNA, CDR2 YNFKEQ.

The chain employs TRBV7-8 and TRBJ1-4, with D unresolved. Trimming removed 3 bases from V and 0 bases from J, with 8 bases in between. Germline V gene sequence: CDR1 SGHVS, CDR2 FQNEAQ. The CDR3 is 15 residues long. CDR3 nucleotides: TGTGCCAGCAGCTTTTACACTGCAACTAATGAAAAACTGTTTTTT. It yields the protein CASSFYTATNEKLFF.

The J gene is TRBJ1-1, the V gene TRBV7-2; D is unclear. Germline V lookup: CDR1 SGHTA, CDR2 FQGNSA. There are 11 residues in the CDR3. The V end was cut by 3 bases, the J end by 8 bases, with 7 bases between. Here the CDR3 reads CASSFLGEAFF. The CDR3 DNA reads as TGTGCCAGCAGCTTTTTGGGGGAAGCTTTCTTT.

This clone turned up a few times. The sample holds other DNA sequences that translate to the same CDR3. The V call is TRBV6-5, the J call TRBJ1-2; no reliable D call. This CDR3 is built from 13 residues. The ends were cut back, 2 bases at V and 0 bases at J, with 4 bases in the middle. Germline V CDR1 and CDR2: MNHEY, SVGAGI. CDR3 in amino acids: CASSYASNYGYTF. The CDR3 DNA is TGTGCCAGCAGTTACGCTTCTAACTATGGCTACACCTTC.

The table lists this clone with a few counts. The V call is TRBV5-1, the J call TRBJ2-1; 10 bases line up with TRBD2. With V trimmed by 0 bases and J by 6 bases, 6 bases remained unmatched. The CDR3 has 16 amino acids. Per the germline V gene, CDR1 is SGHRS and CDR2 is YFSETQ. The CDR3 is CASSLAQRGGANEQFF. Written as DNA, the CDR3 is TGCGCCAGCAGCTTGGCCCAGCGGGGGGGGGCCAATGAGCAGTTCTTC.

V and J are TRBV9 and TRBJ1-5; TRBD1 matches at 8 bases. Germline V gene data show CDR1 as SGDLS and CDR2 as YYNGEE. The V segment lost 5 bases and the J segment 0 bases; nucleotides outside the gene matches: 10. The length of the CDR3 is 17 residues. CDR3 protein: CASRDRTGKYSNQPQHF. The CDR3 nucleotides are TGTGCCAGCAGAGACAGGACAGGGAAATATAGCAATCAGCCCCAGCATTTT.

With regard to this clone: Other DNA sequences in this sample translate to the same CDR3. J is TRBJ2-5 and V is TRBV5-4; TRBD2 is a possible D gene (5 bases). Per the germline V gene, CDR1 is SGHNT and CDR2 is YYREEE (reference sequence). This CDR3 is 14 amino acids long. Between the trimmed V and J ends, which lost 4 bases and 0 bases, there was a span of 10 bases. CDR3 residues: CASSVPGNQETQYF. CDR3 in DNA: TGTGCCAGCAGCGTGCCCGGGAACCAAGAGACCCAGTACTTC.

This clone was counted only a few times. The V and J genes are TRBV19 and TRBJ1-1, with D perhaps TRBD1 (6 bases). CDR3 length: 15 amino acids. Trimming pared 1 base from V and 4 bases from J, leaving 13 bases between. Looked up from germline, CDR1 is LNHDA and CDR2 is SQIVND (reference sequence). For the CDR3, the DNA is TGTGCCAGTAGTATAGCTGGGGGCGGCGGCACTGAAGCTTTCTTT. It is translated as CASSIAGGGGTEAFF.

The rearrangement joins TRBV6-4 to TRBJ1-5; maybe TRBD1 (6 bases). Trimming removed 2 bases at V and 6 bases at J, with 17 bases between. Germline V CDR1 and CDR2: MRHNA, SNTAGT. The CDR3 is 16 amino acids. The CDR3 region is CASSDVGGHLLQPQHF. In nucleotides, the CDR3 is TGTGCCAGCAGTGACGTGGGGGGACACCTCCTTCAGCCCCAGCATTTT.

The chain combines TRBV5-8 with TRBJ1-6, with D unresolved. The length of the CDR3 is 14 residues. V gave up 0 bases and J gave up 8 bases, with 9 bases separating them. Germline CDR1 SGHTS, CDR2 YDEGEE. The CDR3 loop is CASSLGQLDSPLHF. In DNA form, the CDR3 reads TGTGCCAGCAGCTTGGGGCAGTTGGATTCACCCCTCCACTTT.

This clone was observed a few times. V and J are TRBV10-3 and TRBJ2-1; 15 positions agree with TRBD2. The CDR3 runs 17 residues. The trim removed 4 bases at V and 2 bases at J, leaving 3 bases unmatched. The germline gives CDR1 ENHRY, CDR2 SYGVKD. The CDR3 sequence: CAISGTSGGATYNEQFF. The CDR3 region has the DNA TGTGCCATCAGTGGGACTAGCGGGGGGGCCACCTACAATGAGCAGTTCTTC.

This CDR3 reads CASRTGTRGEKLFF. The CDR3 DNA is TGTGCCAGCAGGACAGGGACCCGGGGGGAAAAACTGTTTTTT. The rearrangement links TRBV6-1 to TRBJ1-4, with 7 positions matching TRBD1. The CDR3 covers 14 residues. CDR1 is MNHNS, CDR2 SASEGT, per germline. After removal of 6 bases from V and 8 bases from J, the junction contained 9 bases not matched to a gene.

This chain connects TRBV19 to TRBJ2-5; D might be TRBD1 or TRBD2, each matching 6 bases. The CDR3 covers 19 residues. CDR1 and CDR2 (germline): LNHDA, SQIVND (reference sequence). Trimming removed 5 bases at V and 2 bases at J, with 27 bases between. The chain's CDR3 is CASSLTPRGYRDGQETQYF. DNA of the CDR3: TGTGCCAGTAGTCTCACACCCCGGGGGTACAGGGATGGGCAAGAGACCCAGTACTTC.

This clone was seen a handful of times. This chain joins TRBV6-5 and TRBJ2-7; D uncertain. The CDR3 sequence is 16 residues long. V was shortened by 0 bases and J by 0 bases, with 12 bases between the two germline ends. CDR1 and CDR2 (germline): MNHEY, SVGAGI. The CDR3 protein is CASSYSGQVSSYEQYF. DNA for the CDR3: TGTGCCAGCAGTTACTCCGGGCAGGTCAGCTCCTACGAGCAGTACTTC.

This clone was recorded many times. V and J are TRBV29-1 and TRBJ2-6; D is ambiguous. The CDR3 is 14 amino acids. Trimming stripped 3 bases from V and 0 bases from J, with 6 bases between. Per the germline V gene, CDR1 is SQVTM and CDR2 is ANQGSEA. The CDR3 is CSVEPASGANVLTF. DNA of the CDR3: TGCAGCGTTGAGCCAGCCTCTGGGGCCAACGTCCTGACTTTC. The variable domain in full, completed from reference TRBV29-1 and TRBJ2-6, reads SAVISQKPSRDICQRGTSLTIQCQVDSQVTMMFWYRQQPGQSLTLIATANQGSEATYESGFVIDKFPISRPNLTFSTLTVSNMSPEDSSIYLCSVEPASGANVLTFGAGSRLTVL.

J is TRBJ2-6 and V is TRBV5-6; 10 nucleotides align to TRBD1. This CDR3 is built from 18 residues. The ends lost 5 bases at V and 0 bases at J; junction bases unmatched: 8. Germline V gene sequence: CDR1 SGHDT, CDR2 YYEEEE. The CDR3 sequence: CASSFPDRGLSGANVLTF. The CDR3 DNA reads TGTGCCAGCAGTTTTCCTGACAGGGGGCTCTCTGGGGCCAACGTCCTGACTTTC.

V and J are TRBV6-5 and TRBJ1-1; no clear D. CDR1 and CDR2 (germline): MNHEY, SVGAGI. Deletions cut 5 bases from V and 1 base from J, with 14 bases between. The CDR3 contains 15 residues. The DNA for the CDR3 is TGTGCCAGCAGTCACCGTGGCTCCCCGAACACTGAAGCTTTCTTT. Translating gives CASSHRGSPNTEAFF.

The rearrangement joins TRBV27 to TRBJ2-2; D unclear. This CDR3 contains 14 residues. The germline CDR1 and CDR2 sequences are MNHEY and SMNVEV (reference sequence). V lost 2 bases and J 4 bases, leaving 8 bases between the germline ends. In DNA form, the CDR3 reads TGTGCCAGCAGTTTAAAGCTTTCCACCGGGGAGCTGTTTTTT. It codes for CASSLKLSTGELFF.

The J gene is TRBJ1-2, the V gene TRBV14; 10 bases agree with TRBD1. V was clipped by 4 bases and J by 6 bases; unmatched bases: 8. CDR1 and CDR2 (germline): SGHDN, FVKESK. The CDR3 contains 15 residues. CDR3 DNA sequence: TGTGCCAGCAGCCGCCGGACAGGGGGTAGGGATGGCTACACCTTC. Its translation is CASSRRTGGRDGYTF. Full variable domain (rest looked up from reference TRBV14 and TRBJ1-2): EAGVTQFPSHSVIEKGQTVTLRCDPISGHDNLYWYRRVMGKEIKFLLHFVKESKQDESGMPNNRFLAERTGGTYSTLKVQPAELEDSGVYFCASSRRTGGRDGYTFGSGTRLTVV.

J is TRBJ2-5 and V is TRBV6-5; TRBD2 agrees at 8 bases. Germline V lookup: CDR1 MNHEY, CDR2 SVGAGI. Trimming took 5 bases from V and 7 from J; bases not matched to a gene: 6. This CDR3 comprises 13 residues. In DNA form, the CDR3 reads TGTGCCAGCAGTCCGGGACTAGGGATGACCCAGTACTTC. Protein sequence: CASSPGLGMTQYF.

There are a few counts of this clone. This rearrangement joins TRBV2 to TRBJ1-2; a weak D match, TRBD1 (5 bases). There are 13 residues in the CDR3. The germline gives CDR1 SNHLY, CDR2 FYNNEI. Trimming stripped 7 bases from V and 6 bases from J, with 15 bases between. For the CDR3, the DNA is TGTGCCAGCAAGGGGCAGGGAGGGGATGGCTACACCTTC. This codes for CASKGQGGDGYTF.

The CDR3: CASSLDSSRNTEAFF. DNA of the CDR3: TGTGCCAGCAGCTTAGACAGCTCTAGGAACACTGAAGCTTTCTTT. The chain recombines TRBV7-2 with TRBJ1-1; D remains unclear. The germline V gene encodes CDR1 SGHTA and CDR2 FQGNSA. The V and J ends lost 1 base and 1 base respectively, with 10 bases between them. The CDR3 is 15 residues long.

The chain carries TRBV11-2 and TRBJ2-4; maybe TRBD2 (5 bases). Germline CDR1 and CDR2: SGHAT and FQNNGV. V lost 4 bases and J lost 8, with 6 bases in between. The CDR3 runs 11 residues. The CDR3 nucleotides are TGTGCCAGCAGCTCGCGGGACATTCAGTACTTC. Its protein product is CASSSRDIQYF.

The table lists this clone with a few counts. The rearrangement uses TRBV28 and TRBJ2-3, with TRBD2 as a possible D gene (6 bases). The length of the CDR3 is 16 residues. V lost 5 bases and J 4 bases, leaving 19 bases between the germline ends. The germline V gene encodes CDR1 MDHEN and CDR2 SYDVKM. CDR3 loop: CASSPWDSVGPDTQYF. CDR3 nucleotides: TGTGCCAGCAGTCCGTGGGACTCAGTCGGCCCAGATACGCAGTATTTT.